One and the same sample provided the 4 T cell receptor beta chains below, sequenced in a study of blood T cell repertoires in COVID-19. Generated by immunoSEQ multiplex PCR, the TCRdb table keeps only in-frame clones and is missing some. The profile covers 140,000 or so clones, with 65% to 90% appearing a single time and over 2.5% taken by the ten largest. Sequenced sample: peripheral blood. The receptors originated from a man over 45 with acute or convalescent COVID-19.

The V and J genes are TRBV18 and TRBJ2-2, with 8 bases fitting TRBD1. Germline V gene lookup returns CDR1 KGHSH and CDR2 LQKENI. V was clipped by 4 bases and J by 4 bases; unmatched bases: 5. CDR3 length equals 15 residues. CDR3 region: CASSQWTGSTGELFF. DNA for the CDR3: TGTGCCAGCTCACAGTGGACAGGGTCCACCGGGGAGCTGTTTTTT.

The chain uses TRBV5-1 and TRBJ1-6; 7 bases are shared with TRBD1. Germline V gene lookup returns CDR1 SGHRS and CDR2 YFSETQ. V was clipped by 1 base and J by 8 bases; unmatched bases: 6. The CDR3 contains 15 residues. The CDR3 here is CASSLYDRVDSPLHF. As DNA, the CDR3 is TGCGCCAGCAGCTTGTATGACAGGGTGGATTCACCCCTCCACTTT. The variable domain in full, completed from reference TRBV5-1 and TRBJ1-6, reads KAGVTQTPRYLIKTRGQQVTLSCSPISGHRSVSWYQQTPGQGLQFLFEYFSETQRNKGNFPGRFSGRQFSNSRSEMNVSTLELGDSALYLCASSLYDRVDSPLHFGNGTRLTVT.

V usage is TRBV10-3 and J usage is TRBJ1-6, with a possible D match to TRBD1 (5 bases). Looked up from germline, CDR1 is ENHRY and CDR2 is SYGVKD. The CDR3 is 14 amino acids. V gave up 6 bases and J gave up 7 bases, with 13 bases separating them. The CDR3 reads CAIRGVAANSPLHF. The CDR3 bases are TGTGCCATCAGAGGGGTCGCCGCGAATTCACCCCTCCACTTT.

This chain joins TRBV27 and TRBJ1-2, with D maybe TRBD1 (6 bases). In germline, CDR1 is MNHEY, CDR2 SMNVEV (reference sequence). This CDR3 is 13 amino acids long. With 4 bases removed from V and 6 bases from J, the gap between germline ends came to 12 bases. CDR3 protein: CASSSRGRDGYTF. In DNA form, the CDR3 reads TGTGCCAGCAGTTCCAGGGGAAGGGATGGCTACACCTTC.